Presented here are 18 T cell receptor beta chains from one specimen sequenced in a study of blood T cell repertoires in COVID-19. TCRdb's table, derived via immunoSEQ multiplex PCR, lists solely in-frame clones and lacks some. The sample lists some 26,000 clones, 81% occurring once. Sequenced: peripheral blood. Receptor source: a man aged 45 to 65 with active or convalescent COVID-19.

This chain connects TRBV7-9 to TRBJ1-5; D is unclear. From germline, CDR1 is SEHNR and CDR2 FQNEAQ (reference sequence). CDR3 length: 13 residues. V lost 5 bases and J lost 6, with 11 bases in between. The CDR3 nucleotides are TGTGCCAGCAGCCACCCCGGTAGTCAGCCCCAGCATTTT. This encodes CASSHPGSQPQHF.

The chain carries TRBV27 and TRBJ1-4, with TRBD1 matching 8 bases. The CDR3 length is 14 residues. The trim removed 5 bases at V and 6 bases at J, leaving 5 bases unmatched. Germline V gene sequence: CDR1 MNHEY, CDR2 SMNVEV (reference sequence). The CDR3 here is CASSAGQGYEKLFF. The CDR3 nucleotides read TGTGCCAGCAGTGCCGGACAGGGCTATGAAAAACTGTTTTTT.

The chain uses TRBV5-1 and TRBJ1-5; D unclear. Germline V gene sequence: CDR1 SGHRS, CDR2 YFSETQ. This CDR3 is built from 15 residues. Trimming cost V 2 bases and J 0 bases, with 9 bases left between them. CDR3 coding DNA: TGCGCCAGCAGCTTAAGAGGGAATAGCAATCAGCCCCAGCATTTT. Amino acid sequence: CASSLRGNSNQPQHF.

The chain combines TRBV5-5 with TRBJ1-2; no clear D. In germline, CDR1 is SGHKS, CDR2 YYEKEE (reference sequence). Trimming removed 4 bases at V and 3 bases at J, with 10 bases between. CDR3 length: 13 amino acids. The CDR3 nucleotides read TGTGCCAGCAGCCTTCAGGAACACTATGGCTACACCTTC. Encoded protein: CASSLQEHYGYTF.

The chain couples TRBV19 to TRBJ2-2; D might be TRBD1 (6 bases). The germline V gene encodes CDR1 LNHDA and CDR2 SQIVND (reference sequence). Between the trimmed V and J ends, which lost 7 bases and 1 base, there was a span of 10 bases. The CDR3 is made up of 14 amino acids. The CDR3 loop reads CASNRDRNTGELFF. For the CDR3, the DNA is TGTGCCAGTAACAGGGATAGGAACACCGGGGAGCTGTTTTTT.

The V call is TRBV11-2, the J call TRBJ1-2; D might be TRBD1 (5 bases). The CDR3 loop spans 15 amino acids. V lost 0 bases to trimming and J lost 7 bases, with 15 bases between them. Germline CDR1 SGHAT, CDR2 FQNNGV. CDR3 in amino acids: CASSLDPGGRVGYTF. CDR3 nucleotide sequence: TGTGCCAGCAGCTTAGATCCCGGTGGCAGGGTTGGCTACACCTTC.

This chain joins TRBV11-2 and TRBJ1-1; D is perhaps TRBD1 (6 bases). The length of the CDR3 is 13 residues. The germline V gene has CDR1 SGHAT and CDR2 FQNNGV. V was cut by 7 bases and J by 1 base, with 10 bases left in between. CDR3 nucleotide sequence: TGTGCCAGCAACTGGGGACAGAACACTGAAGCTTTCTTT. It is translated as CASNWGQNTEAFF. Based on the CDR3 plus reference TRBV11-2 and TRBJ1-1, the full variable domain is EAGVAQSPRYKIIEKRQSVAFWCNPISGHATLYWYQQILGQGPKLLIQFQNNGVVDDSQLPKDRFSAERLKGVDSTLKIQPAKLEDSAVYLCASNWGQNTEAFFGQGTRLTVV.

This chain uses TRBV3-1 (or the pseudogene TRBV3-2) with TRBJ1-2; 12 nucleotides match TRBD1. Germline loops: CDR1 LGHDT, CDR2 YNNKEL (reference sequence). This CDR3 has 13 amino acids. The V gene end was trimmed by 1 base and the J gene end by 14 bases; junction bases not matched to a gene: 5. CDR3 amino acids: CASSQAGQGAPTF. The CDR3 bases are TGTGCCAGCAGCCAAGCGGGACAGGGGGCGCCTACCTTC.

The chain has TRBV11-2 and TRBJ1-2; 8 bases agree with TRBD1. The CDR3 runs to 14 residues. The ends lost 6 bases at V and 4 bases at J; junction bases unmatched: 7. The V gene's germline CDR1 is SGHAT and CDR2 FQNNGV. CDR3 sequence (DNA): TGTGCCAGCAGACCTGGACAGGGAGGCTATGGCTACACCTTC. Translated, it gives CASRPGQGGYGYTF.

The chain uses TRBV19 and TRBJ1-5, with 12 nucleotides matching TRBD1. Per germline, CDR1 LNHDA and CDR2 SQIVND (reference sequence). Trimming cost V 5 bases and J 5 bases; bases outside gene matches: 4. This CDR3 spans 15 amino acids. The CDR3 bases are TGTGCCAGTAGTTCCGGGACAGGGGGCTATCAGCCCCAGCATTTT. This codes for CASSSGTGGYQPQHF.

The chain carries TRBV10-1 and TRBJ2-1; possibly TRBD2 for D (6 bases). The CDR3 contains 17 residues. V shed 3 bases and J shed 2 bases, with 17 bases lying between them. Germline values: CDR1 WNHNN, CDR2 SYGVQD (reference sequence). The CDR3 DNA sequence: TGCGCCAGCAGTGATACCCTTGGTGGCGGGGCCTACAATGAGCAGTTCTTC. Its translation: CASSDTLGGGAYNEQFF.

J is TRBJ2-7 and V is TRBV11-2, with D tentatively TRBD1 (6 bases). Germline values: CDR1 SGHAT, CDR2 FQNNGV. Deletions cut 1 base from V and 2 bases from J, with 15 bases between. This CDR3 has 16 residues. In nucleotides, the CDR3 is TGTGCCAGCAGCTTAGGGAGACAGGTCCCTACCTACGAGCAGTACTTC. Its protein is CASSLGRQVPTYEQYF.

The rearrangement uses TRBV13 and TRBJ1-6, with D possibly being TRBD1 (6 bases). Germline V gene sequence: CDR1 PRHDT, CDR2 FYEKMQ (reference sequence). Trimming took 4 bases from V and 9 from J, leaving 16 bases between them. CDR3 length equals 15 residues. The CDR3 sequence: CASSSIRQAPSPLHF. In nucleotides, the CDR3 is TGTGCCAGCAGCTCAATAAGACAGGCCCCTTCACCCCTCCACTTT.

The rearrangement uses TRBV28 and TRBJ2-3; perhaps TRBD2 as D (5 bases). V lost 1 base and J 2 bases, leaving 7 bases between the germline ends. Germline V gene data show CDR1 as MDHEN and CDR2 as SYDVKM. CDR3 size: 14 residues. CDR3 nucleotides: TGTGCCAGCAGTTTATCTGACTACACAGATACGCAGTATTTT. Amino acids: CASSLSDYTDTQYF.

V is TRBV4-2 and J is TRBJ2-7; D possibly corresponds to TRBD2 (5 bases). This CDR3 is 13 amino acids long. CDR1 LGHNA and CDR2 YNFKEQ come from the germline V gene. V lost 2 bases to trimming and J lost 2 bases, with 7 bases between them. CDR3 residues: CASSQLGAYEQYF. As DNA, the CDR3 is TGTGCCAGCAGCCAACTGGGAGCCTACGAGCAGTACTTC.

The chain has TRBV7-9 and TRBJ2-1; 8 bases are shared with TRBD1. This CDR3 region has 16 residues. Per the germline V gene, CDR1 is SEHNR and CDR2 is FQNEAQ (reference sequence). V shed 1 base and J 1 base; nucleotides not matched to a gene: 3. In DNA, the CDR3 is TGTGCCAGCAGCTTAGGGCAGGGGGCTTCCTACAATGAGCAGTTCTTC. It encodes CASSLGQGASYNEQFF.

This clone has a handful of counts. This chain connects TRBV3-1 (or the pseudogene TRBV3-2) to TRBJ2-5, with a possible D match to TRBD2 (6 bases). Germline V gene lookup returns CDR1 LGHDT and CDR2 YNNKEL (reference sequence). This CDR3 has 15 amino acids. Between the trimmed V and J ends, which lost 5 bases and 5 bases, there was a span of 18 bases. CDR3 coding DNA: TGTGCCAGCAGCTACAACACGGGAGAGCGGGAGACCCAGTACTTC. It codes for CASSYNTGERETQYF.

V and J are TRBV6-5 and TRBJ2-7, with 10 bases matching TRBD1. Germline-derived CDR1 and CDR2 are MNHEY and SVGAGI. V lost 6 bases and J lost 4; bases outside the gene matches: 6. The CDR3 spans 14 residues. The CDR3 spells CASSRDRGNYEQYF. Written as DNA, the CDR3 is TGTGCCAGCAGCCGGGACAGGGGAAATTACGAGCAGTACTTC.